This paragraph reports one TCR beta chain. This entry is derived from a study of identifying expanded T cells in peripheral blood. No infections or other immune events were documented during collection. CDR1 is MNHEY and CDR2 is SVGAGI in the germline V gene. The CDR3 length is 13 residues. V was shortened by 5 bases and J by 4 bases, with 12 bases between the two germline ends. The method was immunoSEQ multiplex PCR; TCRdb's version includes in-frame clones alone and lacks a portion of them. The sample records around 85,000 clones, about nine tenths being singletons. The sample consisted of blood. The chain recombines TRBV6-5 with TRBJ2-7, with D perhaps TRBD1 (5 bases). The TCR comes from a person aged 18 to 75 in good health. Here the CDR3 reads CASSPGQKYEQYF. The CDR3 coding sequence is TGTGCCAGCAGTCCTGGACAAAAGTACGAGCAGTACTTC.